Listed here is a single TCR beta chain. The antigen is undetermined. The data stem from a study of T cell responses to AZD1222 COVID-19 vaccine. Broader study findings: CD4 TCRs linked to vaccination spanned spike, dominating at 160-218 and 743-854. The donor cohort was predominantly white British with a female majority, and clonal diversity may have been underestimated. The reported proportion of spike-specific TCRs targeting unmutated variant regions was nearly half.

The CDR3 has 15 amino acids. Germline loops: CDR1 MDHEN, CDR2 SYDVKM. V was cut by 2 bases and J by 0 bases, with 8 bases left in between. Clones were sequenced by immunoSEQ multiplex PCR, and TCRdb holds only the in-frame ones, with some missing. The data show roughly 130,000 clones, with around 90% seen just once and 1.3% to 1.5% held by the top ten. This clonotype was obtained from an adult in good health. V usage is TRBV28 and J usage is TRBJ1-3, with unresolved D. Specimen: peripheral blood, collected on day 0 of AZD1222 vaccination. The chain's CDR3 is CASSLPVGSGNTIYF. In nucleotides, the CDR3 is TGTGCCAGCAGTTTACCGGTCGGCTCTGGAAACACCATATATTTT.